This TCR beta chain was observed in a study of blood T cell repertoires in COVID-19. The wider study: COVID-19 samples, acute and convalescent, were from the United States, Italy and Spain. The analysed material was cDNA or gDNA that came from T cells, B-cell-depleted T cells, or PBMCs.

In the original workflow: Reference gene primer amplification gave estimated nucleated cell counts. TCRdb keeps only in-frame clones here, not all; method: immunoSEQ multiplex PCR. Clone size and V and J calls were adopted from that table, with D and trimming inferred from the DNA. Seen here are fewer than 150,000 clones, 87% observed once, and the top ten hold 4.3%. Germline CDR1 reads SGHTS; CDR2 reads YDEGEE. The CDR3 has 12 amino acids. The V and J ends lost 1 base and 8 bases respectively, with 4 bases between them. This chain links TRBV5-8 with TRBJ1-6; the D is unclear. The TCR was taken from a woman in her thirties or forties with acute or convalescent COVID-19. Material for sequencing was peripheral blood. CDR3 sequence: CASSLYYSPLHF. The CDR3 DNA follows: TGTGCCAGCAGCTTGTACTATTCACCCCTCCACTTT.